Listed below are T cell receptor beta chains from one sample, sequenced in a study of cytomegalovirus exposure and HLA in healthy donors. Sequencing was performed with immunoSEQ multiplex PCR; in TCRdb, only in-frame clones are kept and a portion is missing. The sample has about 200,000 clones; 79% are singletons. Sequencing was performed on PBMCs. Receptor source: a man in his forties or fifties in good health and CMV-seronegative. Each CDR3 is given with its conserved first and last residue. The D gene is left open where the match is weak. Part of the rows lack a size; the others show once, few, many or a class for expanded clones.

clone_size	v_call	j_call	d_call	cdr3_aa	cdr3_nt
.	TRBV5-1	TRBJ2-1	TRBD2	CASSLDGRAYNEQFF	TGCGCCAGCAGCTTGGATGGGAGGGCCTACAATGAGCAGTTCTTC
.	TRBV4-1	TRBJ2-7	.	CASSQDQVYEQYF	TGCGCCAGCAGCCAAGATCAGGTCTACGAGCAGTACTTC
.	TRBV4-1	TRBJ2-1	TRBD2	CASSQGTIDEQFF	TGCGCCAGCAGCCAGGGGACTATCGATGAGCAGTTCTTC
.	TRBV30	TRBJ1-1	TRBD1	CACQKGAPLMNTEAFF	TGTGCCTGCCAGAAGGGGGCTCCTTTAATGAACACTGAAGCTTTCTTT
.	TRBV30	TRBJ2-5	TRBD2	CAWSMGLAVGQGTQYF	TGTGCCTGGAGTATGGGACTAGCAGTAGGACAAGGAACCCAGTACTTC
.	TRBV19	TRBJ1-5	.	CASTLQTDSNQPQHF	TGTGCCAGTACCCTACAGACAGATAGCAATCAGCCCCAGCATTTT
few	TRBV7-9	TRBJ2-4	.	CASSPGGGLAKNIQYF	TGTGCCAGCAGCCCCGGAGGAGGTTTAGCCAAAAACATTCAGTACTTC
.	TRBV7-7	TRBJ1-4	TRBD1	CASSSGGSNEKLFF	TGTGCTAGCAGCTCAGGGGGCTCTAATGAAAAACTGTTTTTT
.	TRBV9	TRBJ2-7	TRBD2	CASSVGSGVSYEQYF	TGTGCCAGCAGCGTAGGGAGCGGGGTCTCCTACGAGCAGTACTTC
.	TRBV5-1	TRBJ2-1	.	CASSLLQGSYNEQFF	TGCGCCAGCAGCTTGCTACAGGGCTCCTACAATGAGCAGTTCTTC
.	TRBV15	TRBJ2-7	TRBD1	CATSDTGGLAYEQYF	TGTGCCACCAGCGATACAGGGGGATTGGCCTACGAGCAGTACTTC
.	TRBV27	TRBJ2-1	TRBD2	CASRSAGREDRNEQFF	TGTGCCAGCAGGTCCGCGGGGCGGGAGGATAGGAATGAGCAGTTCTTC
.	TRBV29-1	TRBJ1-1	.	CSVEGQGDSEAFF	TGCAGCGTTGAGGGCCAGGGTGACTCTGAAGCTTTCTTT
.	TRBV6-5	TRBJ1-2	.	CASSYSEEVGYGYTF	TGTGCCAGCAGTTACTCTGAAGAAGTCGGCTATGGCTACACCTTC
.	TRBV28	TRBJ1-3	.	CASSLSGELAGNTIYF	TGTGCCAGCAGTTTATCGGGGGAGCTTGCTGGAAACACCATATATTTT
.	TRBV6-6	TRBJ2-7	.	CASSIWTGFHEQYF	TGTGCCAGCAGTATATGGACTGGTTTCCACGAGCAGTACTTC
few	TRBV5-6	TRBJ1-5	.	CASSLGGAFNQPQHF	TGTGCCAGCAGCCTTGGGGGGGCGTTCAATCAGCCCCAGCATTTT
.	TRBV12-5	TRBJ1-1	.	CASGLVRTGALNTEAFF	TGTGCTAGTGGTTTGGTAAGAACAGGAGCTTTGAACACTGAAGCTTTCTTT
.	TRBV29-1	TRBJ2-7	TRBD1	CSVTAGGSLYEQYF	TGCAGCGTTACGGCAGGGGGCTCCCTTTACGAGCAGTACTTC
.	TRBV28	TRBJ2-7	.	CASSLPAEGTYEQYF	TGTGCCAGCAGTTTACCAGCGGAGGGGACCTACGAGCAGTACTTC
.	TRBV7-2	TRBJ2-2	TRBD2	CASSPGLAGGFGELFF	TGTGCCAGCAGCCCCGGACTAGCGGGAGGGTTCGGGGAGCTGTTTTTT
.	TRBV6-5	TRBJ1-5	TRBD1	CASSSDRGLLGQPQHF	TGTGCCAGCAGTTCGGACAGGGGATTGTTGGGTCAGCCCCAGCATTTT
.	TRBV5-4	TRBJ2-5	.	CASSDRGSTQYF	TGTGCCAGCAGCGATCGGGGTTCGACCCAGTACTTC
once	TRBV28	TRBJ1-2	TRBD1	CASSPDRGWDYTF	TGTGCCAGCAGTCCGGACAGGGGTTGGGACTACACCTTC
.	TRBV6-1	TRBJ2-7	TRBD2	CASSEQGGIGLAGDGQYF	TGTGCCAGCAGTGAACAGGGAGGTATAGGGCTAGCGGGAGACGGGCAGTACTTC
.	TRBV18	TRBJ1-1	TRBD1	CASSGQGGKNTEAFF	TGTGCCAGCTCTGGACAGGGGGGAAAGAACACTGAAGCTTTCTTT
.	TRBV7-2	TRBJ2-7	TRBD1	CASSRDRGLDEQYF	TGTGCCAGCAGCCGAGACAGGGGGCTCGACGAGCAGTACTTC
once	TRBV10-1	TRBJ2-1	TRBD2	CASSGGTSGRLPYNEQFF	TGCGCCAGCAGTGGGGGGACTAGCGGGAGACTTCCCTACAATGAGCAGTTCTTC
.	TRBV28	TRBJ1-6	.	CASSRGGGSPLHF	TGTGCCAGCAGTAGAGGGGGAGGGTCACCCCTCCACTTT
.	TRBV28	TRBJ1-5	.	CASSLVQDQPQHF	TGTGCCAGCAGTTTAGTCCAGGATCAGCCCCAGCATTTT
.	TRBV7-9	TRBJ1-1	.	CASSLVGGATEAFF	TGTGCCAGCAGCTTAGTCGGGGGAGCCACTGAAGCTTTCTTT
.	TRBV19	TRBJ1-3	.	CASRTWAGNTIYF	TGTGCCAGTAGGACCTGGGCCGGAAACACCATATATTTT
.	TRBV5-6	TRBJ2-7	TRBD2	CASSSSGRGYEQYF	TGTGCCAGCAGCTCTAGCGGGAGAGGCTACGAGCAGTACTTC
.	TRBV7-6	TRBJ1-5	.	CASSLGQGANQPQHF	TGTGCCAGCAGCTTAGGGCAGGGTGCAAATCAGCCCCAACATTTT
.	TRBV12-5	TRBJ2-2	TRBD2	CASGRLAGDSRNTGELFF	TGTGCTAGTGGTCGACTAGCGGGAGATTCCAGGAACACCGGGGAGCTGTTTTTT
few	TRBV27	TRBJ2-1	TRBD2	CASSFSGSSYNEQFF	TGTGCCAGCAGTTTCAGCGGGAGCTCCTACAATGAGCAGTTCTTC
few	TRBV5-4	TRBJ1-3	.	CASSLRGTRSSGNTIYF	TGTGCCAGCAGCTTGCGGGGGACCCGTAGCTCTGGAAACACCATATATTTT
.	TRBV11-2	TRBJ2-7	TRBD1	CASSTPGTGSYEQYF	TGTGCCAGCAGCACCCCCGGGACAGGTTCCTACGAGCAGTACTTC
.	TRBV2	TRBJ2-7	.	CASSEASGTYEQYF	TGTGCCAGCAGTGAAGCGAGCGGTACCTACGAGCAGTACTTC
.	TRBV4-1	TRBJ2-7	.	CASSATSYEQYF	TGCGCCAGCAGCGCCACATCCTACGAGCAGTACTTC